A single TCR beta chain is shown here with its context. The target antigen is unknown. Germline-derived CDR1 and CDR2 are SGHAT and FQDESV (reference sequence). This CDR3 has 13 amino acids. Trimming cost V 1 base and J 9 bases; bases outside gene matches: 4. Produced via immunoSEQ multiplex PCR; TCRdb's table is partial and in-frame only. This table has around 100,000 clones, approximately 90% appearing once. This entry comes from a study of T cell responses to AZD1222 COVID-19 vaccine. Study at large: The study pooled second doses at about 4 or about 12 weeks. Regarding the study as a whole: It was only after the peak T cell response that any repertoires were sampled. Among vaccine-associated CD4 TCRs, coverage spanned spike, with dominance at 160-218 and 743-854. In a largely white British group with more females than males, clonal diversity was possibly underestimated.

This TCR was sampled from an adult in good health. The chain joins TRBV11-1 to TRBJ2-3; TRBD2 agrees at 7 bases. Sequencing used peripheral blood, obtained on day 0 of AZD1222 vaccination. The CDR3 DNA reads as TGTGCCAGCAGCTTAGATCTAGCGGACACGCAGTATTTT. Residues: CASSLDLADTQYF.